This TCR beta chain was captured by sequencing in a study of low-dose radiotherapy and immunotherapy resistance in tumors. This clonotype appeared many times. The ends were cut back, 3 bases at V and 11 bases at J, with 13 bases in the middle. The CDR3 extends over 12 amino acids. Germline CDR1 SGHTA, CDR2 FQGNSA. TRAV and TRBV primers primed cDNA for both TCRalpha and TCRbeta. PCR amplification of the TCRs was performed with Phusion for 20 PCR cycles, and it relied on a constant-region primer together with a V-primer adapter. TCRdb analysed the reads with MiXCR anew, one entry per CDR3 protein. Of about 80,000 distinct CDR3 sequences listed, roughly 17% were seen once; the top ten hold less than 1.5%. Time point given: after trial treatment. Described treatment: LDRT plus nivolumab, ipilimumab, low-dose cyclophosphamide and aspirin (RACIN trial).

The source was PBMCs, collected after low-dose radiotherapy plus immunotherapy. The chain combines TRBV7-2 with TRBJ1-1; D might be TRBD1 (6 bases). The source of this sequence is a male donor with prostate cancer. CDR3 loop: CASSLHRVGAFF. CDR3 nucleotide sequence: TGTGCCAGCAGCTTGCACAGGGTCGGTGCTTTCTTT.